The rows below give T cell receptor beta chains drawn from one sample of a study of T cell responses to AZD1222 COVID-19 vaccine. Libraries were prepared by immunoSEQ multiplex PCR; TCRdb keeps only in-frame clonotypes and omits some of them. In the table there are about 140,000 clones, 90% of which are singletons. This sample comprised peripheral blood, obtained on day 0 of AZD1222 vaccination. The receptors shown here come from an adult in good health. The conserved cysteine and the conserved F or W are not part of the CDR3 here. The order of the fields is V gene, clone size, J gene, CDR3 protein. Expanded clones are given a class, and other clones once, few, many or no size at all.

V gene: TRBV4-1; clone size: .; J gene: TRBJ1-2; CDR3 protein: ASSHILELGIINYGYT
V gene: TRBV19; clone size: .; J gene: TRBJ1-4; CDR3 protein: ASSIRQGATNEKLF
V gene: TRBV6-2/TRBV6-3; clone size: .; J gene: TRBJ2-3; CDR3 protein: ASSYPLVAGVTDTQY
V gene: TRBV11-2; clone size: .; J gene: TRBJ2-3; CDR3 protein: ASSLVAGSGADTQY
V gene: TRBV11-2; clone size: .; J gene: TRBJ1-1; CDR3 protein: ASRQYGGTEAF
V gene: TRBV7-8; clone size: .; J gene: TRBJ1-2; CDR3 protein: ASSSPRVGGRGGYT
V gene: TRBV7-6; clone size: once; J gene: TRBJ2-7; CDR3 protein: ASSRTGSSYEQY
V gene: TRBV5-4; clone size: once; J gene: TRBJ1-2; CDR3 protein: ASSQRTGANYGYT
V gene: TRBV7-2; clone size: .; J gene: TRBJ2-1; CDR3 protein: ASSLAGLNNEQF
V gene: TRBV5-1; clone size: few; J gene: TRBJ2-2; CDR3 protein: ASSLRGETGELF
V gene: TRBV11-2; clone size: .; J gene: TRBJ2-5; CDR3 protein: ASSLTRFGGTETQY
V gene: TRBV6-2/TRBV6-3; clone size: .; J gene: TRBJ1-1; CDR3 protein: ASRYPSGRTEAF
V gene: TRBV29-1; clone size: .; J gene: TRBJ2-1; CDR3 protein: SVESSPIYNEQF
V gene: TRBV7-2; clone size: once; J gene: TRBJ1-1; CDR3 protein: ASSLGTVNTEAF
V gene: TRBV5-1; clone size: .; J gene: TRBJ2-7; CDR3 protein: ASSLVTGVSDEQY
V gene: TRBV7-8; clone size: .; J gene: TRBJ2-7; CDR3 protein: ASSLEGGRAYEQY
V gene: TRBV5-4; clone size: .; J gene: TRBJ2-1; CDR3 protein: ASSLGGGVRSYNEQF
V gene: TRBV11-3; clone size: .; J gene: TRBJ2-1; CDR3 protein: ASSLAGENYNEQF
V gene: TRBV3-1/TRBV3-2; clone size: once; J gene: TRBJ1-2; CDR3 protein: ASSQDDLIEGGGYT
V gene: TRBV6-1; clone size: .; J gene: TRBJ1-5; CDR3 protein: ASSERDRGEPQH
V gene: TRBV6-5; clone size: .; J gene: TRBJ1-1; CDR3 protein: ASSLQGDTEAF
V gene: TRBV15; clone size: .; J gene: TRBJ1-1; CDR3 protein: ATSRAYGTEAF
V gene: TRBV6-4; clone size: .; J gene: TRBJ1-5; CDR3 protein: ASSDSEGPGQPQH
V gene: TRBV6-5; clone size: .; J gene: TRBJ1-6; CDR3 protein: ATRGLSYNSPLH